This TCR beta chain was captured in a study of control samples from healthy donors and cancer patients. Measured with immunoSEQ multiplex PCR; TCRdb has only the in-frame clones, and not every one. This table holds more than 100,000 clones, approximately 90% found once. Trimming removed 1 base from V and 12 bases from J; junction bases left unmatched: 7. This CDR3 has 14 residues. Germline assignment: CDR1 ENHRY and CDR2 SYGVKD. This TCR was recovered from a man in his late teens or twenties in good health. This chain uses TRBV10-3 with TRBJ2-1, with 9 nucleotides matching TRBD2. Specimen: blood. The CDR3, as DNA: TGTGCCATCAGTGAGTTTGAGCGGGAGGATGTGCAGTTCTTC. It yields the protein CAISEFEREDVQFF.